This T cell receptor beta chain was captured in a study of blood T cell repertoires in COVID-19. Study as a whole: Spain, Italy and the United States supplied samples that represented acute and convalescent COVID-19. From T cells, B-cell-depleted T cells, or PBMCs came the material, which was cDNA or gDNA.

Methods used by the authors: The authors estimated nucleated cell counts from reference gene primer amplification. Sequencing used immunoSEQ multiplex PCR; TCRdb keeps in-frame clones, though not all of them. D and trimming come from the DNA, and the V and J calls and clone size come from that table. This repertoire shows about 260,000 clones, approximately 90% found once; its top ten account for 3.5% to 4.5%. Germline CDR1 and CDR2: SQVTM and ANQGSEA. V gave up 4 bases and J gave up 6 bases, with 7 bases separating them. The CDR3 runs to 11 residues. The chain couples TRBV29-1 to TRBJ2-1; D is perhaps TRBD2 (6 bases). Input material: peripheral blood. The clonotype originates from a man aged 60 to 75 who had recovered from COVID-19. The CDR3 is CSVAGVNEQFF. The CDR3 region has the DNA TGCAGCGTTGCGGGGGTCAATGAGCAGTTCTTC.